This T cell receptor beta chain was sequenced for a study of sequential checkpoint blockade in melanoma. Treatment denoted: randomized to nivolumab then ipilimumab (arm A) or the reverse (arm B). The V gene lost 5 bases and the J gene lost 5 bases, with 18 bases spanning the gap. CDR1 is LNHDA and CDR2 is SQIVND in the germline V gene (reference sequence). The length of the CDR3 is 16 residues. Sequencing was performed with immunoSEQ multiplex PCR; in TCRdb, only in-frame clones are kept and a portion is missing. The table records just over 3,000 clones, approximately 17% of them present only once. The receptor was isolated from a human donor with melanoma. J is TRBJ1-4 and V is TRBV19; D possibly corresponds to TRBD1 (5 bases). Sequencing used tumor tissue (inferred from file names), obtained from a patient given nivolumab and ipilimumab in sequence. Here the CDR3 DNA reads TGTGCCAGTAGTGTGGGGGTTCGGTCCGAAAATGAAAAACTGTTTTTT. As protein: CASSVGVRSENEKLFF.